The 19 T cell receptor beta chains given below trace back to one sample, sequenced in a study of T cells in localized non-small cell lung cancer. Sequenced by immunoSEQ multiplex PCR; TCRdb stores in-frame clones only, minus some. The sample includes some 32,000 clones, 90% to 95% seen only once; the top ten take roughly 0.7%. Sample: peripheral blood, taken before any cancer treatment. All receptors derive from a woman aged 35 to 69 with stage I lung adenocarcinoma.

V and J are TRBV27 and TRBJ1-6; D remains ambiguous. Germline values: CDR1 MNHEY, CDR2 SMNVEV (reference sequence). The V gene lost 5 bases and the J gene lost 7 bases, with 6 bases spanning the gap. The length of the CDR3 is 12 residues. CDR3 DNA sequence: TGTGCCAGCAGTCCCATAAATTCACCCCTCCACTTT. Residues: CASSPINSPLHF.

The chain couples TRBV6-5 to TRBJ1-6; D unresolved. CDR1 and CDR2 (germline): MNHEY, SVGAGI. The CDR3 runs to 15 residues. Trimming took off 6 bases at V and 6 bases at J, with 15 bases between the two ends. CDR3 bases: TGTGCCAGCAGCCCCGATTTTATGTCTAATTCACCCCTCCACTTT. This translates into CASSPDFMSNSPLHF.

As for this clone: The CDR3 end shows no conserved phenylalanine or tryptophan, and so a read error is likely. The DNA is omitted, as the CDR3 cannot be located on it reliably, and the CDR3 follows TCRdb's listing. The chain joins TRBV12-2 to TRBJ1-2. TRBV12-2 is labeled a pseudogene. A total of 14 residues make up the CDR3, ends included. CDR3 sequence: CASRAQLTPRKTYG.

The gene calls are TRBV7-6 and TRBJ1-6; no clear D gene. The CDR3 runs 14 residues. The V and J ends lost 3 bases and 10 bases respectively, with 13 bases between them. CDR1 is SGHVS, CDR2 FNYEAQ, per germline. The CDR3 bases are TGTGCCAGCAGCTTTGGGAGCTTAGGCTCACCCCTCCACTTT. This gives the protein CASSFGSLGSPLHF.

This chain's CDR3 is CASSLLLAELSYEQYF. Here the CDR3 DNA reads TGCGCCAGCAGCCTACTACTAGCGGAACTCTCCTACGAGCAGTACTTC. V usage is TRBV4-1 and J usage is TRBJ2-7; 8 bases are shared with TRBD2. The J segment lost 0 bases and the V segment lost 4 bases, leaving 8 bases of the junction unmatched. The germline V gene encodes CDR1 MGHRA and CDR2 YSYEKL. CDR3 size: 16 residues.

This clone was seen more than once but under ten times. This chain joins TRBV18 and TRBJ1-6; D ambiguous. V lost 3 bases and J 5 bases, leaving 8 bases between the germline ends. Germline V gene data show CDR1 as KGHSH and CDR2 as LQKENI. The CDR3 sequence is 14 residues long. This CDR3 is CASSPNPHNSPLHF. For the CDR3, the DNA is TGTGCCAGCTCACCTAACCCACATAATTCACCCCTCCACTTT.

This rearrangement joins TRBV19 to TRBJ1-1; no firm D call. CDR1 and CDR2 from the germline V gene are LNHDA and SQIVND (reference sequence). The CDR3 is made up of 13 amino acids. Deletions cut 6 bases from V and 8 bases from J, with 16 bases between. The CDR3 is CASSVTFGAEAFF. DNA for the CDR3: TGTGCCAGTAGCGTAACCTTCGGTGCGGAAGCTTTCTTT. The whole variable domain, filled in from reference TRBV19 and TRBJ1-1, reads DGGITQSPKYLFRKEGQNVTLSCEQNLNHDAMYWYRQDPGQGLRLIYYSQIVNDFQKGDIAEGYSVSREKKESFPLTVTSAQKNPTAFYLCASSVTFGAEAFFGQGTRLTVV.

The chain employs TRBV15 and TRBJ2-7; D is possibly TRBD1 (6 bases). The CDR3 has 14 residues. CDR1 and CDR2 (germline): LNHNV, YYDKDF (reference sequence). The V end was cut by 4 bases, the J end by 2 bases, with 12 bases between. The CDR3 loop is CATSNVDRAYEQYF. CDR3 coding DNA: TGTGCCACCAGCAATGTGGACAGAGCCTACGAGCAGTACTTC.

The chain recombines TRBV9 with TRBJ1-2; tentatively, D is TRBD1 (5 bases). V was clipped by 4 bases and J by 2 bases, with 12 bases between them. CDR3 size: 14 residues. CDR1 is SGDLS and CDR2 is YYNGEE in the germline V gene. CDR3 residues: CASSFKDRNYGYTF. In DNA form, the CDR3 reads TGTGCCAGCAGCTTCAAAGACAGAAACTATGGCTACACCTTC.

CDR3 in amino acids: CASSSSGAPKMYTEAFF. In DNA, the CDR3 is TGTGCCAGCAGCTCCTCCGGAGCCCCCAAAATGTACACTGAAGCTTTCTTT. The chain links TRBV28 to TRBJ1-1; D is unclear. Trimming cost V 6 bases and J 3 bases, with 23 bases left between them. The V gene's germline CDR1 is MDHEN and CDR2 SYDVKM. The CDR3 has 17 residues.

This clone was recorded only once. V gene TRBV7-3 combines with J gene TRBJ2-3; D gene ambiguous. Trimming removed 5 bases at V and 5 bases at J, with 8 bases between. Germline CDR1 reads SGHTA; CDR2 reads FQGTGA. This CDR3 is built from 12 residues. This CDR3 reads CASSHPGDTQYF. For the CDR3, the DNA is TGTGCCAGCAGCCACCCGGGAGATACGCAGTATTTT.

The V and J genes are TRBV5-1 and TRBJ2-5; 8 bases line up with TRBD1. This CDR3 has 14 amino acids. V dropped 4 bases and J dropped 4; count of bases not matched to a gene: 6. CDR1 SGHRS and CDR2 YFSETQ come from the germline V gene. CDR3 region: CASSARTGRETQYF. DNA for the CDR3: TGCGCCAGCAGCGCCCGGACAGGGAGAGAGACCCAGTACTTC. Full variable domain (missing parts from reference TRBV5-1 and TRBJ2-5): KAGVTQTPRYLIKTRGQQVTLSCSPISGHRSVSWYQQTPGQGLQFLFEYFSETQRNKGNFPGRFSGRQFSNSRSEMNVSTLELGDSALYLCASSARTGRETQYFGPGTRLLVL.

The chain combines TRBV18 with TRBJ1-2, with D possibly TRBD1 on 5 matching bases. The CDR3 covers 14 residues. Trimming removed 3 bases at V and 4 bases at J, with 12 bases between. In germline, CDR1 is KGHSH, CDR2 LQKENI. The DNA for the CDR3 is TGTGCCAGCTCACCTAGGGCAGGGACCTATGGCTACACCTTC. Amino acid sequence: CASSPRAGTYGYTF.

V gene TRBV2 combines with J gene TRBJ2-4, with a tentative D call TRBD1 (6 bases). The germline V and J ends were trimmed by 2 bases and 1 base, with 12 bases remaining between them. The CDR3 runs to 16 residues. CDR1 is SNHLY, CDR2 FYNNEI, per germline. DNA of the CDR3: TGTGCCAGCAGTGAAATCCAGGGGATCGCCAAAAACATTCAGTACTTC. Translation gives CASSEIQGIAKNIQYF.

The chain combines TRBV7-6 with TRBJ2-1, with 7 bases lining up with TRBD2. V was pared by 5 bases and J by 8 bases, with 12 bases of the junction left unmatched. The length of the CDR3 is 15 residues. Germline values: CDR1 SGHVS, CDR2 FNYEAQ. CDR3 sequence reads: CASSRIGLGTDEQFF. As DNA, the CDR3 is TGTGCCAGCAGCCGAATTGGACTAGGGACCGATGAGCAGTTCTTC.

J is TRBJ2-1 and V is TRBV10-1; D possibly corresponds to TRBD2 (6 bases). Trimming cost V 6 bases and J 14 bases, with 20 bases left between them. Germline CDR1 WNHNN, CDR2 SYGVQD (reference sequence). This CDR3 has 13 residues. In DNA form, the CDR3 reads TGCGCCAGCAGCTCACCCTCCAAGCCGGGGGAGTTCTTC. It encodes CASSSPSKPGEFF.

The V gene is TRBV6-5, the J gene TRBJ1-1; D is undetermined. This CDR3 contains 13 residues. Germline V lookup: CDR1 MNHEY, CDR2 SVGAGI. Between the trimmed V and J ends, which lost 2 bases and 5 bases, there was a span of 9 bases. The CDR3 DNA reads as TGTGCCAGCAGTTACAAAGGGTATACTGAAGCTTTCTTT. Amino acids: CASSYKGYTEAFF.

The chain joins TRBV5-1 to TRBJ2-7, with a possible D match to TRBD1 (5 bases). The CDR3 is 12 amino acids. Germline CDR1 is SGHRS and CDR2 is YFSETQ. Between the trimmed V and J ends, which lost 0 bases and 6 bases, there was a span of 7 bases. The CDR3 is CASSLVGVEQYF. In nucleotides, the CDR3 is TGCGCCAGCAGCTTGGTAGGGGTCGAGCAGTACTTC.

The V call is TRBV2, the J call TRBJ1-4; TRBD1 matches at 10 bases. This CDR3 has 17 amino acids. Per the germline V gene, CDR1 is SNHLY and CDR2 is FYNNEI. V trimming: 5 bases; J trimming: 0 bases; junction bases outside the gene matches: 6. This CDR3 is CASSKTGTGATNEKLFF. The CDR3 DNA is TGTGCCAGCAGTAAAACCGGGACAGGGGCAACTAATGAAAAACTGTTTTTT.